This T cell receptor beta chain comes out of a study of blood T cell repertoires in COVID-19. Study-wide background: Some COVID-19 samples were acute and others convalescent; all came from the United States, Italy and Spain.

In the original workflow: By means of reference gene primer amplification, nucleated cell counts were estimated. TCRdb keeps only in-frame clones here, not all; method: immunoSEQ multiplex PCR. The V and J calls and clone size come from that table; D and trimming were worked out from the DNA. The sample consists of roughly 260,000 clones, approximately 79% of them appearing once. The length of the CDR3 is 14 residues. The germline gives CDR1 SGHVS, CDR2 FQNEAQ. Deletions cut 2 bases from V and 6 bases from J, with 8 bases between. This clone came up a few times. The TCR sequence derives from a woman aged 35 to 49 with active or convalescent COVID-19. The rearrangement joins TRBV7-8 to TRBJ1-6, with D hard to call. Sequencing was carried out using peripheral blood. CDR3 protein: CASSLPGSNSPLHF. CDR3 in DNA: TGTGCCAGCAGCTTACCCGGGAGTAATTCACCCCTCCACTTT.